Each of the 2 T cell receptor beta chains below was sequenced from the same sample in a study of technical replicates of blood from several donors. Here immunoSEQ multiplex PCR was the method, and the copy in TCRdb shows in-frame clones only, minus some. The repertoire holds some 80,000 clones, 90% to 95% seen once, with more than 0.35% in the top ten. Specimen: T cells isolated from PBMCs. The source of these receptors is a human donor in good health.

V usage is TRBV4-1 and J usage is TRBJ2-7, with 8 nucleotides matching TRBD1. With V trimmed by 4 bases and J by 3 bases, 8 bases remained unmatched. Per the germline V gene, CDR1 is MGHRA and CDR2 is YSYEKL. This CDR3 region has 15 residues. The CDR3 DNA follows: TGCGCCAGCAGCCCCGACAGGGGTCTTAGCTACGAGCAGTACTTC. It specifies CASSPDRGLSYEQYF.

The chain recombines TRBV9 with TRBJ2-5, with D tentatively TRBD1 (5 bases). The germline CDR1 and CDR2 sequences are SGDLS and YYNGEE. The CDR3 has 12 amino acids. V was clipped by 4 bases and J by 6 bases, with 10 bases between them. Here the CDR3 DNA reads TGTGCCAGCAGCCCCCAGGGTCAGACCCAGTACTTC. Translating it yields CASSPQGQTQYF.